Listed below are T cell receptor beta chains from one sample, sequenced in a study of PD-1 blockade in classical Hodgkin lymphoma. This table comes from immunoSEQ multiplex PCR, and its TCRdb copy is limited to in-frame clones, with some not included. The table records 15,000 to 20,000 clones, roughly 83% of them present only once. Sequencing used CD4+ T cells from blood, obtained before the fourth cycle of nivolumab. These receptors all come from a human donor with classical Hodgkin lymphoma. CDR3s include the opening cysteine and the closing phenylalanine or tryptophan. A D gene is named only where the DNA matches it firmly. Clone size is stated in some rows and not others, as once, few, many or a class when expanded.

clone_size	v_call	d_call	j_call	cdr3_aa	cdr3_nt
NA	TRBV5-1	TRBD1	TRBJ1-1	CASSTGQVNTEAFF	TGCGCCAGCAGCACGGGACAGGTGAACACTGAAGCTTTCTTT
NA	TRBV12-5	NA	TRBJ2-3	CASGWESTDTQYF	TGTGCTAGTGGTTGGGAGAGCACAGATACGCAGTATTTT
NA	TRBV5-1	TRBD2	TRBJ2-2	CASSLRAGSGTGELFF	TGCGCCAGCAGCTTGAGAGCGGGATCGGGGACCGGGGAGCTGTTTTTT
NA	TRBV13	TRBD1	TRBJ1-6	CASRKTGSSYNSPLHF	TGTGCCAGCAGGAAGACAGGGAGCTCCTATAATTCACCCCTCCACTTT
NA	TRBV7-9	TRBD1	TRBJ1-4	CASKRQGPNEKLFF	TGTGCCAGCAAAAGACAGGGTCCTAATGAAAAACTGTTTTTT
NA	TRBV6-1	NA	TRBJ2-3	CASSESYTSTDTQYF	TGTGCCAGCAGTGAATCCTATACTAGCACAGATACGCAGTATTTT
NA	TRBV7-2	TRBD2	TRBJ2-7	CASSTDSGRTFYEQYF	TGTGCCAGCAGCACTGATAGCGGGAGGACGTTCTACGAGCAGTACTTC
once	TRBV9	NA	TRBJ2-7	CASSVDPASYEQYF	TGTGCCAGCAGCGTGGATCCGGCCTCTTACGAGCAGTACTTC
NA	TRBV7-2	TRBD1	TRBJ2-5	CASSLAKGTALETQYF	TGTGCCAGCAGCTTAGCGAAGGGGACAGCGTTAGAGACCCAGTACTTC
NA	TRBV18	NA	TRBJ2-7	CASSRGSSYEQYF	TGTGCCAGCTCCCGGGGGAGCTCCTACGAGCAGTACTTC
NA	TRBV4-1	TRBD1	TRBJ2-7	CASSQDREQGYEQYF	TGCGCCAGCAGCCAAGATCGGGAACAGGGGTACGAGCAGTACTTC
NA	TRBV27	NA	TRBJ2-1	CASILPQGPQIGEQFF	TGTGCCAGCATCCTACCCCAGGGGCCCCAAATTGGTGAGCAGTTCTTC
NA	TRBV18	NA	TRBJ2-7	CASSPSRPQGGEQYF	TGTGCCAGCTCACCGAGCCGGCCCCAGGGGGGCGAGCAGTACTTC
NA	TRBV28	TRBD2	TRBJ2-1	CASGRVGNEQFF	TGTGCCAGCGGGAGGGTAGGCAATGAGCAGTTCTTC
NA	TRBV2	NA	TRBJ1-2	CASSSGHSNYGYTF	TGTGCCAGCAGCTCGGGACACTCGAACTATGGCTACACCTTC
once	TRBV19	NA	TRBJ2-5	CASSIGLQETQYF	TGTGCCAGTAGTATTGGGTTACAAGAGACCCAGTACTTC
NA	TRBV20-1	NA	TRBJ2-7	CSALQGYEQYF	TGCAGTGCTCTACAGGGATACGAGCAGTACTTC
NA	TRBV5-1	TRBD2	TRBJ2-1	CASSPGLAGARLNEQFF	TGCGCCAGCAGCCCGGGACTAGCGGGAGCCCGCTTAAATGAGCAGTTCTTC
NA	TRBV27	NA	TRBJ1-1	CASSELRDTTEAFF	TGTGCCAGCAGTGAACTCCGGGACACCACTGAAGCTTTCTTT
few	TRBV19	TRBD1	TRBJ1-2	CASSDRDYGYTF	TGTGCCAGTAGTGACAGGGACTATGGCTACACCTTC
NA	TRBV6-1	NA	TRBJ2-7	CASSDGTSYEQYF	TGTGCCAGCAGTGATGGCACCTCCTACGAGCAGTACTTC
NA	TRBV6-1	TRBD2	TRBJ2-3	CASSEELAGGADTQYF	TGTGCCAGCAGTGAGGAGCTAGCGGGGGGCGCAGATACGCAGTATTTT
NA	TRBV27	NA	TRBJ2-3	CASRSGGTDTQYF	TGTGCCAGCAGGTCAGGGGGCACAGATACGCAGTATTTT
NA	TRBV19	NA	TRBJ1-5	CASSMGRYQPQHF	TGTGCCAGTAGTATGGGACGGTATCAGCCCCAGCATTTT
NA	TRBV5-1	NA	TRBJ1-1	CASSGLGASNTEAFF	TGCGCCAGCAGCGGTCTGGGGGCGTCGAACACTGAAGCTTTCTTT
few	TRBV28	TRBD1	TRBJ1-5	CASRQGISNQPQHF	TGTGCCAGTCGACAGGGGATTAGCAATCAGCCCCAGCATTTT
NA	TRBV19	TRBD2	TRBJ2-1	CASSIRGLAGSVPYNEQFF	TGTGCCAGTAGTATCCGAGGACTAGCGGGATCCGTCCCTTACAATGAGCAGTTCTTC
once	TRBV12-5	TRBD2	TRBJ2-1	CASGLVTTSGIYNEQFF	TGTGCTAGTGGTTTGGTTACAACTAGCGGGATCTACAATGAGCAGTTCTTC
few	TRBV7-9	NA	TRBJ1-3	CASSLAGYWDTIYF	TGTGCCAGCAGCTTAGCGGGATATTGGGACACCATATATTTT
NA	TRBV27	NA	TRBJ1-5	CASSFGGIGQPQHF	TGTGCCAGCAGTTTTGGGGGGATCGGGCAGCCCCAGCATTTT
NA	TRBV9	TRBD2	TRBJ2-7	CASSVGLAADYEQYF	TGTGCCAGCAGCGTAGGCCTAGCGGCAGACTACGAGCAGTACTTC
NA	TRBV11-1	NA	TRBJ1-1	CASSPDSGVYEAFF	TGTGCCAGCAGCCCCGACTCAGGAGTCTATGAAGCTTTCTTT
NA	TRBV19	NA	TRBJ2-5	CASSIGPQETQYF	TGTGCCAGTAGTATCGGGCCCCAAGAGACCCAGTACTTC
NA	TRBV6-5	NA	TRBJ1-6	CASRDSGSYNSPLHF	TGTGCCAGCAGAGACAGTGGCTCCTATAATTCACCCCTCCACTTT
NA	TRBV7-8	NA	TRBJ1-1	CASSFGKNTEAFF	TGTGCCAGCAGCTTCGGCAAGAACACTGAAGCTTTCTTT
once	TRBV29-1	NA	TRBJ1-4	CSVGEGLQEKLFF	TGCAGCGTTGGGGAGGGGTTACAAGAAAAACTGTTTTTT
NA	TRBV7-2	NA	TRBJ1-3	CASSSRTAYSGNTIYF	TGTGCCAGCAGCTCCCGAACAGCCTACTCTGGAAACACCATATATTTT
NA	TRBV19	NA	TRBJ2-2	CASSMMLGELFF	TGTGCCAGTAGTATGATGTTAGGGGAGCTGTTTTTT
NA	TRBV10-3	NA	TRBJ1-1	CAISESIGGSEAFF	TGTGCCATCAGTGAGTCGATCGGGGGCTCTGAAGCTTTCTTT
NA	TRBV7-9	NA	TRBJ1-4	CASSLRQPTNEKLFF	TGTGCCAGCAGCTTGAGACAGCCAACTAATGAAAAACTGTTTTTT